This TCR beta chain was recorded in a study of cytomegalovirus exposure and HLA in healthy donors. General study points: Most likely, a cluster of highly shared sequence variants arose as a sequencing artifact. An analysis that came later showed most CMV-associated TCR beta chains appearing HLA-restricted.

The CDR3 consists of 16 residues. V was pared by 4 bases and J by 8 bases, with 21 bases between. Germline V lookup: CDR1 SGHNT, CDR2 YENEEA. PCR used 60 Vbeta primers and 13 Jbeta primers. Profiling relied on immunoSEQ multiplex PCR, and the TCRdb table lists in-frame clones only, not all of them. The table has roughly 180,000 clones, approximately 81% seen once; the top ten hold 2.4%. On this clone: Its target is not known.

The chain has TRBV11-3 and TRBJ2-1; the D gene is possibly TRBD2 (6 bases). This TCR came from a male donor in good health and CMV-seronegative. Sequenced input: PBMCs. The CDR3 reads CASSSYGGQGGDEQFF. For the CDR3, the DNA is TGTGCCAGCAGCTCGTATGGAGGTCAGGGAGGCGATGAGCAGTTCTTC.